This T cell receptor beta chain was profiled in a study of T cell changes during pregnancy in multiple sclerosis. From germline, CDR1 is SGHDN and CDR2 FVKESK. The CDR3 extends over 14 amino acids. V lost 6 bases and J lost 2, with 10 bases in between. Sequencing was performed with immunoSEQ multiplex PCR; in TCRdb, only in-frame clones are kept and a portion is missing. The data contain about 35,000 clones, 90% of them seen just once; the ten biggest clones take up less than 0.4%. The sequence derives from a female donor with multiple sclerosis, enrolled in a pregnancy study. The rearrangement links TRBV14 to TRBJ2-2; D might be TRBD1 (5 bases). The input for sequencing was CD4+ T cells from peripheral blood mononuclear cells, taken in the second trimester of pregnancy. CDR3 coding DNA: TGTGCCAGCAGTCGCCAGGGAAACACCGGGGAGCTGTTTTTT. This encodes CASSRQGNTGELFF.